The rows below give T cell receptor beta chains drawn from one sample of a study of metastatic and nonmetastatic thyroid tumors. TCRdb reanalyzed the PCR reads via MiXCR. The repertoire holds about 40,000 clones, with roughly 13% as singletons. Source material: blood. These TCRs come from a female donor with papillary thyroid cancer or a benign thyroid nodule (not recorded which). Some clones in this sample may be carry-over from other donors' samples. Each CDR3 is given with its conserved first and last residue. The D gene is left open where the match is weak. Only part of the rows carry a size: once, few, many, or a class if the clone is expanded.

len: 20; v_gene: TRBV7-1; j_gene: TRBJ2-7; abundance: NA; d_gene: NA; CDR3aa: CASSSLVGVGRSGRAYEQYF; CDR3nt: TGTGCCAGCAGCTCCTTGGTCGGTGTAGGGCGAAGCGGTAGGGCCTACGAGCAGTACTTC
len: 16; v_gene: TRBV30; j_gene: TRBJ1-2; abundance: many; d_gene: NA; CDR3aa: CAWSVSLLTRSVGYTF; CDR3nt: TGTGCCTGGAGTGTATCATTGTTGACTAGGTCGGTCGGCTACACCTTC
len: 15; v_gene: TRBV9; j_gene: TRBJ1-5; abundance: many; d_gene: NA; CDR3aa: CASSVDGVSNQPQHF; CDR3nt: TGTGCCAGCAGCGTAGACGGGGTAAGCAATCAGCCCCAGCATTTT
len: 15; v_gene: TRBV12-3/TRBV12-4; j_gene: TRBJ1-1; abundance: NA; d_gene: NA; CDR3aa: CASILVRGGNTEAFF; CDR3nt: TGTGCCAGCATTTTAGTAAGGGGTGGAAACACTGAAGCTTTCTTT
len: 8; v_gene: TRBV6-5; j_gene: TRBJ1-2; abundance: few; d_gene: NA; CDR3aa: CASVGYTF; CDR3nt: TGTGCCAGCGTTGGCTACACCTTC
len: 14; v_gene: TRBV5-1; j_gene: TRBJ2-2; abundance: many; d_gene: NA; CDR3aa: CASSSRVNTGELFF; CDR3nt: TGCGCCAGCAGCTCCAGGGTGAACACCGGGGAGCTGTTTTTT
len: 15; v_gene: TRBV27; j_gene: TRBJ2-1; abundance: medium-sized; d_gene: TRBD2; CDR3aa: CASSKGLPIRNEQFF; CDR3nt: TGTGCCAGCAGTAAGGGACTACCAATTCGCAATGAGCAGTTCTTC
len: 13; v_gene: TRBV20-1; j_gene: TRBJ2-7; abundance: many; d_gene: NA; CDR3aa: CSAPRSRAHEQYF; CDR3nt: TGCAGTGCTCCCCGCTCCAGGGCCCACGAGCAGTACTTC
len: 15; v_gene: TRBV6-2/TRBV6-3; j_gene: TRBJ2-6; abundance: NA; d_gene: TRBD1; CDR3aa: CASWTGGGGANVLTF; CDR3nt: TGTGCCAGCTGGACAGGGGGCGGGGGGGCCAACGTCCTGACTTTC
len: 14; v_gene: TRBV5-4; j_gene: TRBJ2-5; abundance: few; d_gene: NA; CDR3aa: CASSLAGAQETQYF; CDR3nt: TGTGCCAGCAGCTTGGCTGGGGCCCAAGAGACCCAGTACTTC
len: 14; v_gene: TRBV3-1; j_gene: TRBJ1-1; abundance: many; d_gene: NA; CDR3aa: CASSLLRGVQGAFF; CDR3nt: TGTGCCAGCAGCCTCCTGAGGGGGGTACAAGGGGCTTTCTTT
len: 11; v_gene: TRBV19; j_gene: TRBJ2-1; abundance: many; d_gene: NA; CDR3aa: CASRVGTEQFF; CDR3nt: TGTGCCAGTAGGGTCGGGACGGAGCAGTTCTTC
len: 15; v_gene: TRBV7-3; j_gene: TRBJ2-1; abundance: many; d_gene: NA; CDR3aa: CASSIQGGSYNEQFF; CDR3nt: TGTGCCAGCAGCATCCAGGGGGGGTCCTACAATGAGCAGTTCTTC
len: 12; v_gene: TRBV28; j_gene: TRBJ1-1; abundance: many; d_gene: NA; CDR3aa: CASSYVRTEAFF; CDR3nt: TGTGCCAGCAGTTACGTCCGAACTGAAGCTTTCTTT
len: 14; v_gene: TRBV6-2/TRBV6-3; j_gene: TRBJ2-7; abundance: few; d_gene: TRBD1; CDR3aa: CASRMDRASYEQYF; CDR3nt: TGTGCCAGCAGAATGGACAGGGCTTCCTACGAGCAGTACTTC
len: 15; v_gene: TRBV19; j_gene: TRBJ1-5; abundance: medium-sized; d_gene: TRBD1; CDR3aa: CASSIYRGRNQPQHF; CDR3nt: TGTGCCAGTAGTATCTACAGGGGAAGAAATCAGCCCCAGCATTTT
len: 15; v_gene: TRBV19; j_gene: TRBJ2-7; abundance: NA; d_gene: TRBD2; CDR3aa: CASSPMGGRRYEQYF; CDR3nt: TGTGCCAGTAGCCCCATGGGCGGGAGGCGTTATGAGCAGTACTTC
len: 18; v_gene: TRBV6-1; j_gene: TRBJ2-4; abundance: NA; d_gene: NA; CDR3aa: CASSESPRDRGAKNIQYF; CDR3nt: TGTGCCAGCAGTGAGTCACCCCGGGACCGGGGAGCCAAAAACATTCAGTACTTC
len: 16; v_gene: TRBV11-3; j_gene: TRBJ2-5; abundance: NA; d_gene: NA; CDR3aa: CASSLGWSTFQETQYF; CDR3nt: TGTGCCAGCAGCTTAGGGTGGAGTACTTTCCAAGAGACCCAGTACTTC
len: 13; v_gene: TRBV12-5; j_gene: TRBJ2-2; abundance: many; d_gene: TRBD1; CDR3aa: CATRTGGSGELFF; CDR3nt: TGTGCTACCCGGACAGGGGGTAGCGGGGAGCTGTTTTTT
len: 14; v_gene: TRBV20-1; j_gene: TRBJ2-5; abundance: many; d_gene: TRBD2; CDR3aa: CSARTSGYKETQYF; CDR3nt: TGCAGTGCTCGGACTAGCGGCTATAAAGAGACCCAGTACTTC
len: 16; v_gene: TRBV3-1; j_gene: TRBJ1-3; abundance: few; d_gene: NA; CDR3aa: CASNQAGGGSGNTIYF; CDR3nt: TGTGCCAGCAACCAAGCCGGGGGGGGCTCTGGAAACACCATATATTTT
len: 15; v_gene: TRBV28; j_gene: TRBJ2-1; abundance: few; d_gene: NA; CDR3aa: CASSLGLSSYNEQFF; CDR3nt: TGTGCCAGCAGTTTAGGGTTGTCCTCCTACAATGAGCAGTTCTTC
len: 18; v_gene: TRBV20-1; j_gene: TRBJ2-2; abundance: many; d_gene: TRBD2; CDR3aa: CSARAPSGQRRNGGELFF; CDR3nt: TGCAGTGCTAGGGCCCCTAGCGGGCAGCGAAGGAACGGCGGGGAGCTGTTTTTT
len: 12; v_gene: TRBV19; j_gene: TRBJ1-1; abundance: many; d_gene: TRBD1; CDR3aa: CATSGGRTEAFF; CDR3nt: TGTGCCACTTCAGGGGGTAGAACTGAAGCTTTCTTT
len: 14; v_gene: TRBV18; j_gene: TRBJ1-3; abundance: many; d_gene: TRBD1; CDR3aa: CASSLDRAGNTIYF; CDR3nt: TGTGCCAGCTCACTAGACAGGGCTGGAAACACCATATATTTT
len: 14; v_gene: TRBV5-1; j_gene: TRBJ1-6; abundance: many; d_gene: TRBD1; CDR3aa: CASSEGTANSPLHF; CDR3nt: TGCGCCAGCAGCGAAGGGACAGCCAATTCACCCCTCCACTTT
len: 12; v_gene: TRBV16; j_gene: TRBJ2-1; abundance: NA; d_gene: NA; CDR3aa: CASSQTGNDQFF; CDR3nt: TGTGCCAGCAGCCAGACGGGAAATGATCAGTTCTTC
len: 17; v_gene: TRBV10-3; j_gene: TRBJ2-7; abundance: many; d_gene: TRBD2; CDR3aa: CAISSTSGATSSYEQYF; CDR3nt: TGTGCCATCAGCTCGACTAGCGGGGCAACGAGCTCCTACGAGCAGTACTTC
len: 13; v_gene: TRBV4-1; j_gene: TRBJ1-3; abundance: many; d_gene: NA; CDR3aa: CASSQDPGNTIYF; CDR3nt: TGCGCCAGCAGCCAAGATCCCGGAAACACCATATATTTT
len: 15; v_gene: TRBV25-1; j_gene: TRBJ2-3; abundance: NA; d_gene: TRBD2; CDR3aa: CASSVPGLATDTQYF; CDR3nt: TGTGCCAGCAGTGTCCCGGGACTAGCGACAGATACGCAGTATTTT
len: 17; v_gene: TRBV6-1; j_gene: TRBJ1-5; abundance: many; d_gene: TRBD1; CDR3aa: CASSGDRGLYSNQPQHF; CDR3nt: TGTGCCAGCAGTGGCGACAGGGGACTGTATAGCAATCAGCCCCAGCATTTT
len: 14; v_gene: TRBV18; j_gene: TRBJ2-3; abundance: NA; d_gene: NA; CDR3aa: CASSPSAGTDTQYF; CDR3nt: TGTGCCAGCTCACCATCAGCGGGCACAGATACGCAGTATTTT
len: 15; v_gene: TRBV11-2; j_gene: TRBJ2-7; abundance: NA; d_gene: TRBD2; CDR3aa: CASSFWGGSSYEQYF; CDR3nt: TGTGCCAGCAGCTTTTGGGGCGGGAGCTCCTACGAGCAGTACTTC
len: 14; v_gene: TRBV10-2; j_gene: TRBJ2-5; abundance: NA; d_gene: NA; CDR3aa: CASSGHRDSETQYF; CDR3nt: TGCGCCAGCAGTGGGCACAGGGACTCAGAGACCCAGTACTTC
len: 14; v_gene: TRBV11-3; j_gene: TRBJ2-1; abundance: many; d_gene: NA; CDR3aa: CASSLVPSSNEQFF; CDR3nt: TGTGCCAGCAGCTTAGTTCCTAGTAGCAATGAGCAGTTCTTC
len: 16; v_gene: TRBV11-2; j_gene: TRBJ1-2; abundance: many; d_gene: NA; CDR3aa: CASSSTPVGQVYGYTF; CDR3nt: TGTGCCAGCAGCTCTACCCCAGTAGGGCAGGTCTATGGCTACACCTTC
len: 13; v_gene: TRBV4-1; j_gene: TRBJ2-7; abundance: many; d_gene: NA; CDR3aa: CASSLVDGTEQYF; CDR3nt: TGCGCCAGCAGCCTGGTCGACGGCACCGAGCAGTACTTC
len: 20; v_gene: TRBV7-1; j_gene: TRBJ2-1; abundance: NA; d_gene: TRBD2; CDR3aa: CASSQRGASGLGCSYNEQFF; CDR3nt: TGTGCCAGCAGTCAGAGGGGTGCTAGCGGCTTAGGGTGCTCCTACAATGAGCAGTTCTTC
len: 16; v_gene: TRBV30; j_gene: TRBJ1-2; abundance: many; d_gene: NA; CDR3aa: CAWSAGQSPGRYGYTF; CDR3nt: TGTGCCTGGAGTGCCGGACAGTCACCCGGGAGGTATGGCTACACCTTC
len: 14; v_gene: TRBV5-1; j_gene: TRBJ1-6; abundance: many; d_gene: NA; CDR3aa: CASSLLGDNSPLHF; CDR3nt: TGCGCCAGCAGCTTGCTGGGGGACAATTCACCCCTCCACTTT
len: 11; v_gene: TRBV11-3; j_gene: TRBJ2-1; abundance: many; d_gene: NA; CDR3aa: CASSPENEQFF; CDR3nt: TGTGCCAGCAGCCCAGAGAATGAGCAGTTCTTC
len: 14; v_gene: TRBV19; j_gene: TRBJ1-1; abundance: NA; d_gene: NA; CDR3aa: CASSISREMTEAFF; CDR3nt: TGTGCCAGTAGTATATCCAGGGAAATGACTGAAGCTTTCTTT
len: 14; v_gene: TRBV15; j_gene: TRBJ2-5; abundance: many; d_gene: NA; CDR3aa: CATSRSGHGETQYF; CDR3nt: TGTGCCACCAGCAGAAGTGGACATGGGGAGACCCAGTACTTC
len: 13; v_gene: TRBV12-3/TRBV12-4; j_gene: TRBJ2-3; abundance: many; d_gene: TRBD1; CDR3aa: CASRDRGTDTQYF; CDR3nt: TGTGCCAGCAGGGACAGGGGAACAGATACGCAGTATTTT
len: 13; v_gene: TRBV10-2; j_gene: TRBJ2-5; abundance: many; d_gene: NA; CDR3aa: CASSGAPSETQYF; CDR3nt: TGCGCCAGCAGTGGGGCACCTTCGGAGACCCAGTACTTC
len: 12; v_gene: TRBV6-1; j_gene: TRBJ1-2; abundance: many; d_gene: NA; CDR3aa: CASRTGGGGYTF; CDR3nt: TGTGCCAGCAGGACGGGAGGAGGTGGCTACACCTTC
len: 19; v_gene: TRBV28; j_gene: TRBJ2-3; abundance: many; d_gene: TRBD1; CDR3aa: CASSSWGQRRGSSTDTQYF; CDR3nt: TGTGCCAGCAGTTCCTGGGGACAGCGAAGAGGGTCTAGCACAGATACGCAGTATTTT
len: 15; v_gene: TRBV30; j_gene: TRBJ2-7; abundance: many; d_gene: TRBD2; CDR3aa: CAWSYRGLGSNEQYF; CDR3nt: TGTGCCTGGAGTTACCGGGGACTAGGTTCGAACGAGCAGTACTTC
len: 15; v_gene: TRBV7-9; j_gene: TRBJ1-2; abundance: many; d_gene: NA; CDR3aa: CASDGTARSLYGYTF; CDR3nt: TGTGCCAGCGACGGGACGGCGCGCAGCCTCTATGGCTACACCTTC
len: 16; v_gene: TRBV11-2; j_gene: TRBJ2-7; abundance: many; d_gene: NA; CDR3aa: CASSLDGEAMSYEQYF; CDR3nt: TGTGCCAGCAGCTTAGATGGCGAGGCTATGTCCTACGAGCAGTACTTC
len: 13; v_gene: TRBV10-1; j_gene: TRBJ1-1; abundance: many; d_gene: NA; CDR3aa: CASTEGLNTEAFF; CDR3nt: TGCGCCAGCACCGAGGGGCTGAACACTGAAGCTTTCTTT
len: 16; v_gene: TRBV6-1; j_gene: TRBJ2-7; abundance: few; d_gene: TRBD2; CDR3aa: CVSSGTWGSGGYEQYF; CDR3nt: TGTGTCAGCAGCGGTACATGGGGCTCGGGGGGCTACGAGCAGTACTTC